The 31 T cell receptor beta chains reported below all come from one sample, sequenced in a study of identical twins. A single record per CDR3 protein comes from TCRdb applying MiXCR to the 5' RACE reads. The sample lists hundreds of thousands of distinct CDR3 sequences, roughly 8% occurring once. Another study also made use of these data, one on yellow fever vaccine responses in identical twins.

Material for sequencing was PBMCs. Source of these receptors: a woman younger than 35 in good health.

The sample holds many counts of this clonotype. The chain joins TRBV12-3 or TRBV12-4 to TRBJ2-3; D is ambiguous. CDR3 length: 14 residues. Trimming stripped 2 bases from V and 8 bases from J, with 14 bases between. DNA for the CDR3: TGTGCCAGCAGTTTAAGGGAAGGTGGCGGTACGCAGTATTTT. Its translation is CASSLREGGGTQYF.

V usage is TRBV3-1 and J usage is TRBJ2-1, with 11 bases identical to TRBD2. CDR1 LGHDT and CDR2 YNNKEL come from the germline V gene (reference sequence). The CDR3 consists of 16 residues. With 1 base clipped from V and 9 bases from J, the junction kept 8 bases outside the gene matches. CDR3 in amino acids: CASSQASGRLGGEQFF. DNA of the CDR3: TGTGCCAGCAGCCAAGCTAGCGGGAGGTTAGGGGGTGAGCAGTTCTTC.

There are a few counts of this clonotype. The gene calls are TRBV7-2 and TRBJ2-1; the D gene is possibly TRBD2 (5 bases). CDR3 size: 17 residues. Germline V gene sequence: CDR1 SGHTA, CDR2 FQGNSA. V lost 5 bases, J lost 6 bases, and 23 bases lay in between. CDR3 in DNA: TGTGCCAGCAGCCCGCTCGGGTATCGGGATTCCAGCAATGAGCAGTTCTTC. This codes for CASSPLGYRDSSNEQFF. The full variable domain, its missing parts supplied by reference TRBV7-2 and TRBJ2-1, is GAGVSQSPSNKVTEKGKDVELRCDPISGHTALYWYRQSLGQGLEFLIYFQGNSAPDKSGLPSDRFSAERTGGSVSTLTIQRTQQEDSAVYLCASSPLGYRDSSNEQFFGPGTRLTVL.

In this sample, this clonotype turned up many times. The rearrangement joins TRBV5-1 to TRBJ2-3; 11 positions agree with TRBD2. V was pared by 1 base and J by 4 bases, with 5 bases of the junction left unmatched. Germline lookup yields CDR1 SGHRS and CDR2 YFSETQ. The length of the CDR3 is 16 residues. CDR3 sequence: CASSLSLAGVPDTQYF. The DNA for the CDR3 is TGCGCCAGCAGCTTGTCACTAGCGGGAGTCCCAGATACGCAGTATTTT. Full variable domain (rest looked up from reference TRBV5-1 and TRBJ2-3): KAGVTQTPRYLIKTRGQQVTLSCSPISGHRSVSWYQQTPGQGLQFLFEYFSETQRNKGNFPGRFSGRQFSNSRSEMNVSTLELGDSALYLCASSLSLAGVPDTQYFGPGTRLTVL.

This clonotype has ten or more counts. The chain uses TRBV20-1 and TRBJ2-3, with D tentatively TRBD1 or TRBD2 (5 bases each). V shed 6 bases and J shed 0 bases, with 13 bases lying between them. The germline V gene encodes CDR1 DFQATT and CDR2 SNEGSKA (reference sequence). CDR3 length: 14 amino acids. The CDR3 sequence is CSAAPGASTDTQYF. CDR3 sequence (DNA): TGCAGTGCCGCCCCCGGGGCTAGCACAGATACGCAGTATTTT.

In its sample, this clonotype was seen many times. The chain carries TRBV5-1 and TRBJ2-2; TRBD2 agrees at 9 bases. The germline CDR1 and CDR2 sequences are SGHRS and YFSETQ. V lost 1 base and J lost 0; bases outside the gene matches: 4. The CDR3 spans 17 residues. The CDR3 coding sequence is TGCGCCAGCAGCTTGTTTAGCGGGGGAGCGAACACCGGGGAGCTGTTTTTT. This translates into CASSLFSGGANTGELFF. Filled out from reference TRBV5-1 and TRBJ2-2, the complete variable domain reads KAGVTQTPRYLIKTRGQQVTLSCSPISGHRSVSWYQQTPGQGLQFLFEYFSETQRNKGNFPGRFSGRQFSNSRSEMNVSTLELGDSALYLCASSLFSGGANTGELFFGEGSRLTVL.

The chain has TRBV11-1 and TRBJ2-5; D may be TRBD2 (6 bases). This CDR3 is built from 19 residues. V was shortened by 1 base and J by 1 base, with 22 bases between the two germline ends. Germline CDR1 SGHAT, CDR2 FQDESV (reference sequence). Written as DNA, the CDR3 is TGTGCCAGCAGCTTAGTAGTAGGAGGGACCCTTGAGACCCAAGAGACCCAGTACTTC. Its translation is CASSLVVGGTLETQETQYF.

At least ten counts were recorded for this clonotype. V is TRBV5-1 and J is TRBJ2-3; D is possibly TRBD2 (5 bases). With 6 bases removed from V and 2 bases from J, the gap between germline ends came to 13 bases. There are 14 residues in the CDR3. Germline CDR1 reads SGHRS; CDR2 reads YFSETQ. In DNA form, the CDR3 reads TGCGCCAGCACCCGCTTAGCGAACACAGATACGCAGTATTTT. Translation gives CASTRLANTDTQYF.

The V call is TRBV12-3 or TRBV12-4, the J call TRBJ2-7; D not resolved. Trimming pared 5 bases from V and 4 bases from J, leaving 18 bases between. The CDR3 is made up of 15 amino acids. The DNA of the CDR3 is TGTGCCAGCAGTCCGACCGGACGGGTTGGATACGAGCAGTACTTC. Its translation: CASSPTGRVGYEQYF.

This clonotype has at least ten counts. V usage is TRBV29-1 and J usage is TRBJ1-1; TRBD1 agrees at 12 bases. CDR1 is SQVTM and CDR2 is ANQGSEA in the germline V gene. This CDR3 is built from 13 residues. The V and J ends lost 7 bases and 8 bases, in that order; junction bases with no gene match: 8. The CDR3, as DNA: TGCAGCGGCCAGCTTGGGACAGGGGGCGAAGCTTTCTTT. The encoded protein is CSGQLGTGGEAFF.

This clonotype was seen at least ten times. V usage is TRBV29-1 and J usage is TRBJ1-4; D is undetermined. The CDR3 has 11 residues. Germline V gene lookup returns CDR1 SQVTM and CDR2 ANQGSEA. Trimming cost V 4 bases and J 10 bases, with 10 bases left between them. The CDR3, as DNA: TGCAGCGTTGGTCCGGAGGGAAAACTGTTTTTT. Translation: CSVGPEGKLFF.

At least ten counts were recorded for this clonotype. The chain has TRBV29-1 and TRBJ2-5, with D uncertain. Trimming shortened V by 4 bases and J by 2 bases, and 8 bases separated the two germline ends. The germline V gene has CDR1 SQVTM and CDR2 ANQGSEA. CDR3 length: 12 amino acids. CDR3: CSVAHQQETQYF. CDR3 in DNA: TGCAGCGTTGCGCACCAACAAGAGACCCAGTACTTC.

The rearrangement links TRBV20-1 to TRBJ2-3; the D gene could be TRBD1 or TRBD2 (6 bases each). The V gene's germline CDR1 is DFQATT and CDR2 SNEGSKA (reference sequence). The CDR3 runs 14 residues. Trimming stripped 6 bases from V and 1 base from J, with 14 bases between. This CDR3 is CSATNREGTDTQYF. The CDR3 bases are TGCAGTGCCACTAACAGGGAGGGCACAGATACGCAGTATTTT.

V usage is TRBV5-1 and J usage is TRBJ1-1; a weak D match, TRBD1 (6 bases). V was trimmed by 2 bases and J by 0 bases, leaving 11 bases between them. The CDR3 sequence is 15 residues long. Germline V lookup: CDR1 SGHRS, CDR2 YFSETQ. In nucleotides, the CDR3 is TGCGCCAGCAGCTTTACAGGGCAATTGAACACTGAAGCTTTCTTT. This translates into CASSFTGQLNTEAFF.

V gene TRBV5-1 combines with J gene TRBJ2-7, with D possibly TRBD1 on 6 matching bases. Germline V gene data show CDR1 as SGHRS and CDR2 as YFSETQ. V gave up 0 bases and J gave up 5 bases, with 15 bases separating them. The CDR3 totals 15 residues. The CDR3 protein is CASSLEGGAPHEQYF. In nucleotides, the CDR3 is TGCGCCAGCAGCTTGGAAGGGGGAGCACCTCACGAGCAGTACTTC.

V gene TRBV5-1 combines with J gene TRBJ2-1; 8 nucleotides align to TRBD2. The germline gives CDR1 SGHRS, CDR2 YFSETQ. J was trimmed by 8 bases and V by 0 bases; bases with no gene match: 7. The CDR3 contains 15 residues. CDR3 protein: CASSLGSGGLDEQFF. CDR3 bases: TGCGCCAGCAGCTTGGGGTCGGGGGGGCTAGATGAGCAGTTCTTC. The entire variable domain, with the rest obtained from reference TRBV5-1 and TRBJ2-1, is as follows: KAGVTQTPRYLIKTRGQQVTLSCSPISGHRSVSWYQQTPGQGLQFLFEYFSETQRNKGNFPGRFSGRQFSNSRSEMNVSTLELGDSALYLCASSLGSGGLDEQFFGPGTRLTVL.

This clonotype was detected ten times or more. V gene TRBV28 combines with J gene TRBJ2-3; tentative D call: TRBD2 (6 bases). V was cut by 10 bases and J by 1 base, with 15 bases left in between. The CDR3 totals 14 residues. Germline CDR1 reads MDHEN; CDR2 reads SYDVKM. In DNA, the CDR3 is TGTGCCACCACTAGCTATGCTCGCACAGATACGCAGTATTTT. As protein: CATTSYARTDTQYF.

This chain joins TRBV6-1 and TRBJ2-3; 11 bases agree with TRBD2. CDR1 is MNHNS and CDR2 is SASEGT in the germline V gene. The CDR3 spans 16 residues. V lost 5 bases and J lost 4; bases outside the gene matches: 8. This chain's CDR3 is CASSPLSGGVPDTQYF. The CDR3, as DNA: TGTGCCAGCAGTCCGCTTAGCGGGGGGGTGCCAGATACGCAGTATTTT.

The chain uses TRBV12-3 or TRBV12-4 and TRBJ1-5, with 9 nucleotides matching TRBD1. V gave up 5 bases and J gave up 7 bases; unmatched junction bases: 12. The CDR3 contains 16 residues. The CDR3 is CASSNAGQGMGQPQHF. The CDR3 coding sequence is TGTGCCAGCAGTAACGCAGGACAGGGGATGGGACAGCCCCAGCATTTT.

This clonotype was counted ten times or more. This rearrangement joins TRBV5-1 to TRBJ1-1, with a tentative D call TRBD1 (5 bases). The germline CDR1 and CDR2 sequences are SGHRS and YFSETQ. The V end lost 0 bases, the J end lost 4 bases, and 16 bases lay between the germline ends. The CDR3 loop spans 16 amino acids. The CDR3 here is CASSLGQGMVGTEAFF. Here the CDR3 DNA reads TGCGCCAGCAGCTTGGGGCAGGGAATGGTTGGCACTGAAGCTTTCTTT.

V and J are TRBV7-2 and TRBJ2-5; 9 bases are shared with TRBD2. Losses at the gene ends were 5 bases for V and 1 base for J; bases not matched to a gene: 5. This CDR3 is 15 amino acids long. Looked up from germline, CDR1 is SGHTA and CDR2 is FQGNSA. The CDR3 spells CASSATSGSQETQYF. DNA of the CDR3: TGTGCCAGCAGCGCGACTAGCGGATCCCAAGAGACCCAGTACTTC.

This clonotype was seen only a few times. This sequence joins TRBV6-2 or TRBV6-3 and TRBJ1-5; TRBD1 agrees at 7 bases. Germline loops: CDR1 MNHEY, CDR2 SVGEGT. With 6 bases clipped from V and 4 bases from J, the junction kept 3 bases outside the gene matches. This CDR3 is built from 13 residues. The DNA of the CDR3 is TGTGCCAGCAGCACACAGGGGAATCAGCCCCAGCATTTT. It codes for CASSTQGNQPQHF.

In this sample, this clonotype turned up a few times. The CDR3 region has the DNA TGCGCCAGCAGCCCCACCGGGACAGGCCGCTACGAGCAGTACTTC. Amino acid sequence: CASSPTGTGRYEQYF. The rearrangement joins TRBV4-3 to TRBJ2-7, with 8 bases aligning to TRBD1. With 4 bases clipped from V and 3 bases from J, the junction kept 8 bases outside the gene matches. The germline gives CDR1 LGHNA, CDR2 YSLEER. The CDR3 sequence is 15 residues long.

The CDR3 loop reads CSVRPSETQYF. DNA for the CDR3: TGCAGCGTCCGACCGTCCGAAACGCAGTATTTT. The chain has TRBV29-1 and TRBJ2-3; D gene uncertain. The CDR3 loop spans 11 amino acids. V was cut by 6 bases and J by 9 bases, with 13 bases left in between. Germline V lookup: CDR1 SQVTM, CDR2 ANQGSEA.

This clonotype occurred a few times. The J gene is TRBJ2-7, the V gene TRBV29-1, with 7 nucleotides matching TRBD1. The CDR3 has 13 residues. Germline lookup yields CDR1 SQVTM and CDR2 ANQGSEA. V dropped 2 bases and J dropped 3; count of bases not matched to a gene: 4. CDR3 amino acids: CSVEKRQGYEQYF. CDR3 in DNA: TGCAGCGTTGAAAAGAGACAGGGCTACGAGCAGTACTTC.

A few counts support this clonotype. V gene TRBV5-5 combines with J gene TRBJ1-2; D is uncertain. The germline V gene encodes CDR1 SGHKS and CDR2 YYEKEE (reference sequence). This CDR3 has 15 amino acids. Trimming pared 4 bases from V and 0 bases from J, leaving 13 bases between. This CDR3 reads CASSPAGTANYGYTF. The CDR3 nucleotides read TGTGCCAGCAGCCCCGCGGGCACCGCTAACTATGGCTACACCTTC.

This chain links TRBV14 with TRBJ1-1, with D hard to call. The germline V gene has CDR1 SGHDN and CDR2 FVKESK. This CDR3 is built from 13 residues. Trimming removed 4 bases at V and 4 bases at J, with 10 bases between. CDR3 DNA: TGTGCCAGCAGCCCGGGTCGACGCACTGAAGCTTTCTTT. The encoded protein is CASSPGRRTEAFF. The full variable domain, in which reference TRBV14 and TRBJ1-1 provide the parts outside the CDR3, is EAGVTQFPSHSVIEKGQTVTLRCDPISGHDNLYWYRRVMGKEIKFLLHFVKESKQDESGMPNNRFLAERTGGTYSTLKVQPAELEDSGVYFCASSPGRRTEAFFGQGTRLTVV.

This clonotype was detected a few times. The chain has TRBV2 and TRBJ2-3; the match to TRBD2 covers 14 bases. V shed 3 bases and J 0 bases; nucleotides not matched to a gene: 8. Germline V CDR1 and CDR2: SNHLY, FYNNEI. There are 19 residues in the CDR3. CDR3 protein: CASSEMGLAGAISTDTQYF. The CDR3 nucleotides are TGTGCCAGCAGTGAGATGGGACTAGCGGGGGCCATCAGCACAGATACGCAGTATTTT.

This rearrangement joins TRBV11-2 to TRBJ2-3; D might be TRBD2 (6 bases). V was trimmed by 7 bases and J by 2 bases, leaving 16 bases between them. CDR1 SGHAT and CDR2 FQNNGV come from the germline V gene. CDR3 length: 15 amino acids. CDR3 in amino acids: CASTRGAVNTDTQYF. The CDR3 DNA is TGTGCCAGCACCCGCGGGGCAGTAAACACAGATACGCAGTATTTT.

Only a few counts were recorded for this clonotype. V usage is TRBV12-3 or TRBV12-4 and J usage is TRBJ2-2, with 7 bases lining up with TRBD1. This CDR3 region has 16 residues. The V segment lost 1 base and the J segment 6 bases; nucleotides outside the gene matches: 8. In DNA, the CDR3 is TGTGCCAGCAGTTTAGTCCTCACAGGGGTTGCCGGGGAGCTGTTTTTT. This codes for CASSLVLTGVAGELFF.

This clonotype was recorded many times. The chain links TRBV18 to TRBJ2-5; no clear D. V lost 4 bases and J 1 base, leaving 10 bases between the germline ends. This CDR3 has 14 amino acids. Germline V gene sequence: CDR1 KGHSH, CDR2 LQKENI. The CDR3 DNA reads TGTGCCAGCTCACTCACCGGGTCCCAAGAGACCCAGTACTTC. This sequence encodes CASSLTGSQETQYF.